The entry that follows covers one T cell receptor (beta chain) sequence. This sample was taken from a study of blood T cell repertoires in COVID-19. Study in general: The origin of the acute and convalescent COVID-19 samples was the United States, Italy and Spain. The cDNA or gDNA used as material had been derived from T cells, B-cell-depleted T cells, or PBMCs.

The data were produced by immunoSEQ multiplex PCR, yet TCRdb's version contains in-frame clones alone and is incomplete. The sample lists a few hundred thousand clones; about 86% were seen once. Categorization into cohorts depended on clinical history that participants reported. Trimming pared 4 bases from V and 9 bases from J, leaving 13 bases between. The CDR3 has 13 amino acids. The receptor was isolated from a man over 45 who had recovered from COVID-19. The rearrangement uses TRBV12-3 or TRBV12-4 and TRBJ2-1; D may be TRBD1 (6 bases). The sequenced material came from PBMCs or T cells enriched from blood (not recorded which). The CDR3, as DNA: TGTGCCAGCAGTTCTTCCCAGGGGACTGAGCAGTTCTTC. Translation gives CASSSSQGTEQFF.